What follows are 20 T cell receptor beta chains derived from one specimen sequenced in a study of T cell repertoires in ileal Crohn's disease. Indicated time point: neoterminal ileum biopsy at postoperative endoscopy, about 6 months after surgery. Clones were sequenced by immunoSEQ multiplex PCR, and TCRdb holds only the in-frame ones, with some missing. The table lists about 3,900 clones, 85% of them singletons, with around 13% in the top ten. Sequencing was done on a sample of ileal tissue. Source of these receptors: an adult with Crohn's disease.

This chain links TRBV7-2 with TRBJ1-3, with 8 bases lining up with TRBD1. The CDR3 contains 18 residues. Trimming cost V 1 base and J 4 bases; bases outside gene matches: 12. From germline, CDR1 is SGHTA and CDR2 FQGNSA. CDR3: CASSLDSSRGRRGNTIYF. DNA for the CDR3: TGTGCCAGCAGCTTAGATAGTAGCAGGGGGCGTCGGGGAAACACCATATATTTT.

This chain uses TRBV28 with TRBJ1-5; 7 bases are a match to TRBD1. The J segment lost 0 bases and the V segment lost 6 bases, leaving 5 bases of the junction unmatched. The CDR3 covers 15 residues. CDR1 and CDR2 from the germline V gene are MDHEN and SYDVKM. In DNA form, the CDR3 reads TGTGCCAGCAGGCCGACAGGGTATAGCAATCAGCCCCAGCATTTT. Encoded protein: CASRPTGYSNQPQHF.

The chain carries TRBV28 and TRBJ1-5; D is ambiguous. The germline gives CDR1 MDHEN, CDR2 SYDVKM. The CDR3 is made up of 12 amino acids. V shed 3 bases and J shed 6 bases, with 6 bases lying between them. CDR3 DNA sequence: TGTGCCAGCAGTTTCATGAGTCAGCCCCAGCATTTT. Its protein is CASSFMSQPQHF.

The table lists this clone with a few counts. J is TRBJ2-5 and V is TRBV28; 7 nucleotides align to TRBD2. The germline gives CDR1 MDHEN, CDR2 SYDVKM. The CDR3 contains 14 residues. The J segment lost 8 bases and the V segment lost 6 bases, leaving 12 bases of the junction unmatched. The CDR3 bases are TGTGCCAGCAGGACAGCGGGGCAAACGTACACCCAGTACTTC. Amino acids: CASRTAGQTYTQYF.

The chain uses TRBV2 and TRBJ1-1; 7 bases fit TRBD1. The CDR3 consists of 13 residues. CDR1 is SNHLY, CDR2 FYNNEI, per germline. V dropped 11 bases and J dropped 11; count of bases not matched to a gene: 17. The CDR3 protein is CAGRDSSNRGAFF. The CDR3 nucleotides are TGTGCCGGGCGGGACAGTAGTAACCGGGGTGCTTTCTTT.

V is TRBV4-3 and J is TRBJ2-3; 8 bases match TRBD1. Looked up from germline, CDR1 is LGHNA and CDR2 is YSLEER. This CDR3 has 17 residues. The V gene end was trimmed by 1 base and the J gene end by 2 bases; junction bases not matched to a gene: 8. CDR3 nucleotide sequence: TGCGCCAGCAGCCAAGTCGATAGGACAGGGACCACAGATACGCAGTATTTT. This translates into CASSQVDRTGTTDTQYF.

DNA for the CDR3: TGTGCCAGCAGCGCGACAGGGGGCGCGACTCATTTTGAAGCTTTCTTT. Amino acids: CASSATGGATHFEAFF. This chain links TRBV9 with TRBJ1-1; TRBD1 matches 10 bases. From germline, CDR1 is SGDLS and CDR2 YYNGEE. After removal of 3 bases from V and 7 bases from J, the junction contained 12 bases not matched to a gene. This CDR3 spans 16 amino acids.

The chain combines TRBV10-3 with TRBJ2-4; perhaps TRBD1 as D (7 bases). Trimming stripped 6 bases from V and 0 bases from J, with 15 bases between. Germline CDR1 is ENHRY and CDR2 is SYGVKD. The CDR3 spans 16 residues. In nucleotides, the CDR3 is TGTGCCATCAGCGGGGGACAGACCTTAGCCAAAAACATTCAGTACTTC. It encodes CAISGGQTLAKNIQYF.

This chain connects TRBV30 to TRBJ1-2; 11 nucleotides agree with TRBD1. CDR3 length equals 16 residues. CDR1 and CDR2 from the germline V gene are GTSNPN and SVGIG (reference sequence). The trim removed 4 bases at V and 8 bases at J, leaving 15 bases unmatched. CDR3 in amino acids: CAWIRTGGAGWEGYTF. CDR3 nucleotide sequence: TGTGCCTGGATCAGGACAGGGGGCGCAGGATGGGAGGGCTACACCTTC.

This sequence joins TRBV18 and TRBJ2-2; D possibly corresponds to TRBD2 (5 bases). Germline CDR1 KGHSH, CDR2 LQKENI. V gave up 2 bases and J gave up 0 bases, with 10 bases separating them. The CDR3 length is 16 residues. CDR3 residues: CASSPERRSNTGELFF. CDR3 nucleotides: TGTGCCAGCTCACCAGAGCGGAGGTCGAACACCGGGGAGCTGTTTTTT.

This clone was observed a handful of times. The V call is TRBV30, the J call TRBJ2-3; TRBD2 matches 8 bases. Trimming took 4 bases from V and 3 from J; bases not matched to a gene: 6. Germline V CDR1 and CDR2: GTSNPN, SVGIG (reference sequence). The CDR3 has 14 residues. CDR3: CAWTGGGNTDTQYF. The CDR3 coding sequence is TGTGCCTGGACAGGCGGGGGGAATACAGATACGCAGTATTTT.

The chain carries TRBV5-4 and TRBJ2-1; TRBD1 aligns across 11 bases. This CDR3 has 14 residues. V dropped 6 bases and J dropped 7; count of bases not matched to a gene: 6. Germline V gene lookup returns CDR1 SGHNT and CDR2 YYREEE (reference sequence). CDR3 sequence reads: CASIRTGGRNEQFF. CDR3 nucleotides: TGTGCCAGCATTAGGACAGGGGGCCGGAATGAGCAGTTCTTC.

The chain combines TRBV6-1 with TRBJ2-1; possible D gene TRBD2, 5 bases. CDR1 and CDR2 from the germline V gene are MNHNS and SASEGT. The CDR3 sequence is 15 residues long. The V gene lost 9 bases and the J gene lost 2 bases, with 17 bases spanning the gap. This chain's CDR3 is CASLGVPIAYNEQFF. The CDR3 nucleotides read TGTGCCAGTCTCGGGGTGCCAATAGCCTACAATGAGCAGTTCTTC.

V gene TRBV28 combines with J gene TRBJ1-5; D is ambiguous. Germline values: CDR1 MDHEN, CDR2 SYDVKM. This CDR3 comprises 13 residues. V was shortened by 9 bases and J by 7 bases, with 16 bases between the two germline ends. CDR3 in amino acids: CASLRPLEQPQHF. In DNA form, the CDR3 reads TGTGCCAGTCTCCGGCCGTTGGAGCAGCCCCAGCATTTT. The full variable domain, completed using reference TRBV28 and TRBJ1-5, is DVKVTQSSRYLVKRTGEKVFLECVQDMDHENMFWYRQDPGLGLRLIYFSYDVKMKEKGDIPEGYSVSREKKERFSLILESASTNQTSMYLCASLRPLEQPQHFGDGTRLSIL.

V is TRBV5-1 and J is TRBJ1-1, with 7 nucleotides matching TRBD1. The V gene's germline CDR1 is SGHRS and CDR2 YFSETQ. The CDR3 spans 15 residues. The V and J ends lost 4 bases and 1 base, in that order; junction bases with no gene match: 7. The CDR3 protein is CASSKTGTANTEAFF. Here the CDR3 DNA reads TGCGCCAGCAGCAAGACTGGGACAGCGAACACTGAAGCTTTCTTT.

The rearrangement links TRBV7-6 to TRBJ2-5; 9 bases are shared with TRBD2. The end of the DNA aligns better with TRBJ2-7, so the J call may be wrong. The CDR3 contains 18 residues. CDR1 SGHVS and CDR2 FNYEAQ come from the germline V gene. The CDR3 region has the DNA TGTGCCAGCAGCCCTCAAATCACGGGCGGGGGGGCTAACTACGAGCAGTACTTC. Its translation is CASSPQITGGGANYEQYF.

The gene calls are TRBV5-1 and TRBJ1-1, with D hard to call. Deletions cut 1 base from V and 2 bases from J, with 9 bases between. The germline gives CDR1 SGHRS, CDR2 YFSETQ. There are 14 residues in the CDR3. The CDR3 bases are TGCGCCAGCAGCTTGCGGGTCAGTAACACTGAAGCTTTCTTT. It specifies CASSLRVSNTEAFF.

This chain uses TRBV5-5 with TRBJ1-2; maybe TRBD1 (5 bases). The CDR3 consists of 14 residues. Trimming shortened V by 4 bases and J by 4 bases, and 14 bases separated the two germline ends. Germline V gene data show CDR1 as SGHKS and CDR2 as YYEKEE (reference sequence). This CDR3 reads CASSDTAGGYGYTF. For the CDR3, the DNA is TGTGCCAGCAGCGACACCGCCGGGGGCTATGGCTACACCTTC.

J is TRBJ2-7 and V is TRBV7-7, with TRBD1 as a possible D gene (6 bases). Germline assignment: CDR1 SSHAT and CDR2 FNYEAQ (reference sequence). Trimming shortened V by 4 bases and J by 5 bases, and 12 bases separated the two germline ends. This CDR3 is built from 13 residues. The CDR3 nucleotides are TGTGCCAGCAGCTCACAGGGAACTAACGAGCAGTACTTC. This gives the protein CASSSQGTNEQYF.

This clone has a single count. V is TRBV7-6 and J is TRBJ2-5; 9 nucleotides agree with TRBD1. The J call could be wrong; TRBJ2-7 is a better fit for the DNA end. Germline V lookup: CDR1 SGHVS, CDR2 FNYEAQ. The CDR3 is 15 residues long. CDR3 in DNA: TGTGCCAGCAGCAGGGAAGGGACAGGGCAATACGAGCAGTACTTC. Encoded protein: CASSREGTGQYEQYF.